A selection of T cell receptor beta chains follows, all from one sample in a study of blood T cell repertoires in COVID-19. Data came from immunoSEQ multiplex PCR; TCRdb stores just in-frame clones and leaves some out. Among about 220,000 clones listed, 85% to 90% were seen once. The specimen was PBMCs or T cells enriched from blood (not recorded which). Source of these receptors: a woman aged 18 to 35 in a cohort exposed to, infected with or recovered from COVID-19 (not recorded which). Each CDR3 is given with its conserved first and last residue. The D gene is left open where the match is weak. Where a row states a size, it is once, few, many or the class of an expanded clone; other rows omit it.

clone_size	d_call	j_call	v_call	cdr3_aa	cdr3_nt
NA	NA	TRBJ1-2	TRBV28	CASSSGGVYGYTF	TGTGCCAGCAGTTCCGGCGGGGTCTATGGCTACACCTTC
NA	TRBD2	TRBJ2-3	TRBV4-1	CASSPAKLAGAGDTQYF	TGCGCCAGCAGCCCCGCCAAGCTAGCGGGGGCGGGAGATACGCAGTATTTT
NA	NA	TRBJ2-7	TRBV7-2	CASSPGLDMGEQYF	TGTGCCAGCAGCCCGGGACTTGATATGGGCGAGCAGTACTTC
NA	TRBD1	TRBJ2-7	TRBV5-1	CASSPRQGSSYEQYF	TGCGCCAGCAGCCCCCGACAGGGTAGCTCCTACGAGCAGTACTTC
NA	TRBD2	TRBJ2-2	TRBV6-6	CASSFLGGENTGELFF	TGTGCCAGCAGTTTCCTCGGGGGGGAGAACACCGGGGAGCTGTTTTTT
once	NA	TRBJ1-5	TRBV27	CASSSGNSNQPQHF	TGTGCCAGCAGTTCCGGGAATAGCAATCAGCCCCAGCATTTT
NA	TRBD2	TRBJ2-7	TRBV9	CASSRGGPTSIYF	TGTGCCAGCAGCCGGGGGGGCCCTACGAGCATATACTTC
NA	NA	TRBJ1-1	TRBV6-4	CASKEGYTSVEAFF	TGTGCCAGCAAGGAGGGGTATACATCCGTCGAAGCTTTCTTT
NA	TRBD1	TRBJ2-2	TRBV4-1	CASSQVARDRVGTGELFF	TGCGCCAGCAGCCAAGTAGCCCGGGACAGGGTGGGCACCGGGGAGCTGTTTTTT
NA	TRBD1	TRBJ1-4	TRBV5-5	CASSLRGTTGETNEKLFF	TGTGCCAGCAGCTTGAGGGGAACCACAGGGGAAACTAATGAAAAACTGTTTTTT
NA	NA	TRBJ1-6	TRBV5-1	CASSSTSGNSPLHF	TGCGCCAGCAGCTCGACTTCGGGTAATTCACCCCTCCACTTT
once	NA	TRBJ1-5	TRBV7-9	CASSLRPGNQPQHF	TGTGCCAGCAGCTTACGTCCAGGGAATCAGCCCCAGCATTTT
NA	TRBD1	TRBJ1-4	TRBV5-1	CASRGQDQGEKLFF	TGCGCCAGCAGGGGACAGGATCAAGGTGAAAAACTGTTTTTT
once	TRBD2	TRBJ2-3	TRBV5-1	CASSTSGWTTDTQYF	TGCGCCAGCAGCACTAGCGGGTGGACTACAGATACGCAGTATTTT
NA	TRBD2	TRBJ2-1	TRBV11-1	CASSLASGSGEEQFF	TGTGCCAGCAGCCTAGCTAGCGGGAGCGGAGAAGAGCAGTTCTTC
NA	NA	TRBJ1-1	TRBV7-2	CASSLNVELEAFF	TGTGCCAGCAGCCTAAATGTGGAGCTTGAAGCTTTCTTT
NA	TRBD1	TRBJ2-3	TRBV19	CASSVGTGATDTQYF	TGTGCCAGTAGTGTAGGGACAGGAGCTACAGATACGCAGTATTTT
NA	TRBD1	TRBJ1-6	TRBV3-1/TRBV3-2	CASAGTGNSPLHF	TGTGCCAGTGCTGGGACAGGGAATTCACCCCTCCACTTT
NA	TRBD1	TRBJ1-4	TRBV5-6	CASSFGQVEKLFF	TGTGCCAGCAGCTTCGGACAGGTTGAAAAACTGTTTTTT
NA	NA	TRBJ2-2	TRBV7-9	CASSPARGRAVTGELFF	TGTGCCAGCAGCCCCGCGAGAGGCAGAGCGGTAACCGGGGAGCTGTTTTTT
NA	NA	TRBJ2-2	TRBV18	CASSPPSTGELFF	TGTGCCAGCTCACCGCCGAGCACCGGGGAGCTGTTTTTT
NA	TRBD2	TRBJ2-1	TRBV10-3	CAISESRGSGNYNEQFF	TGTGCCATCAGTGAGTCCCGAGGTAGCGGGAATTACAATGAGCAGTTCTTC
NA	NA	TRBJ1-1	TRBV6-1	CASSEDTGTGVAEAFF	TGTGCCAGCAGTGAAGACACCGGGACGGGGGTCGCTGAAGCTTTCTTT
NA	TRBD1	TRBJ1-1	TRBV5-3	CARREDRGWTEAFF	TGTGCCAGAAGGGAAGACAGGGGGTGGACTGAAGCTTTCTTT
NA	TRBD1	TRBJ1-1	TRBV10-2	CASSESGTDEAFF	TGCGCCAGCAGTGAGTCGGGGACAGATGAAGCTTTCTTT
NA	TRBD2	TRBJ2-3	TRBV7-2	CASSLASGGAHTQYF	TGTGCCAGCAGCTTAGCTAGCGGGGGGGCACATACGCAGTATTTT
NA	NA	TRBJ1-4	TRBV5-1	CASSLTDANEKLFF	TGCGCCAGCAGCTTGACAGACGCTAATGAAAAACTGTTTTTT
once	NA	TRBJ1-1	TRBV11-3	CASSLSGVNTEAFF	TGTGCCAGCAGCTTATCGGGGGTGAACACTGAAGCTTTCTTT
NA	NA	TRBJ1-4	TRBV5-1	CASSFEGEEKLFF	TGCGCCAGCAGCTTTGAGGGGGAGGAAAAACTGTTTTTT
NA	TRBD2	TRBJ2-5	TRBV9	CASSVVAGEETQYF	TGTGCCAGCAGCGTGGTAGCGGGGGAAGAGACCCAGTACTTC
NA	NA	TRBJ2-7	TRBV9	CASSPSSTSSYEQYF	TGTGCCAGCAGCCCTTCTAGCACATCCTCCTACGAGCAGTACTTC
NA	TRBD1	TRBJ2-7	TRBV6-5	CASRRQGFYEQYF	TGTGCCAGCAGGCGACAGGGGTTTTACGAGCAGTACTTC
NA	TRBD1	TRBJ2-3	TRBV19	CASSIDLGQGTDTQYF	TGTGCCAGTAGTATAGATCTAGGACAGGGCACAGATACGCAGTATTTT
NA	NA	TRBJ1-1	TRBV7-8	CASSAFRTANTEAFF	TGTGCCAGCAGCGCATTTCGGACAGCGAACACTGAAGCTTTCTTT
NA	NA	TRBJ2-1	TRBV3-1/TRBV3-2	CASSPRQDSYNEQFF	TGTGCCAGCAGCCCCCGACAGGACTCCTACAATGAGCAGTTCTTC
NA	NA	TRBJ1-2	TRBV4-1	CASSQDMDFSGYGYTF	TGCGCCAGCAGCCAAGATATGGACTTTTCGGGCTATGGCTACACCTTC
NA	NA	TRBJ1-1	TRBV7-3	CASSPGHSNTEAFF	TGTGCCAGCAGCCCGGGACACAGCAACACTGAAGCTTTCTTT
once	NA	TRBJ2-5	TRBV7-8	CASSLTRRETQYF	TGTGCCAGCAGCTTAACTAGACGAGAGACCCAGTACTTC
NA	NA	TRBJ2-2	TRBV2	CASSDSPPTGELFF	TGTGCCAGCAGTGACTCCCCTCCCACCGGGGAGCTGTTTTTT
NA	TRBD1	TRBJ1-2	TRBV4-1	CASSHFPSKSGQGANYGYTF	TGCGCCAGCAGCCATTTTCCCTCGAAAAGCGGACAGGGGGCTAACTATGGCTACACCTTC
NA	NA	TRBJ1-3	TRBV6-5	CASSYLGGAGNTIYF	TGTGCCAGCAGTTACCTCGGGGGGGCTGGAAACACCATATATTTT
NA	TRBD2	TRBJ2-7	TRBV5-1	CASYEGGPYGEQYF	TGCGCCAGCTATGAGGGAGGGCCATATGGCGAGCAGTACTTC